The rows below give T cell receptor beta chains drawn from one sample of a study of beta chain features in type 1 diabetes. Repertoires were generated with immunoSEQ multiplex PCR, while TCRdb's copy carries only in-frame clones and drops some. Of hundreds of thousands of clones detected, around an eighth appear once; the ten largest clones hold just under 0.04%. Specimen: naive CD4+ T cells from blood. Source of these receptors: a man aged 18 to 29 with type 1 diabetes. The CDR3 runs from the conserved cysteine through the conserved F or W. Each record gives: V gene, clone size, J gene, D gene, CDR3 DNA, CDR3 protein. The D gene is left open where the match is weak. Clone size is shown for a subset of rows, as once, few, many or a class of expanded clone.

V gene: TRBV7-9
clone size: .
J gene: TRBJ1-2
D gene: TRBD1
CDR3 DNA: TGTGCCAGCAGCCCTCGCACAGGGGATGGCTACACCTTC
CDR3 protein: CASSPRTGDGYTF

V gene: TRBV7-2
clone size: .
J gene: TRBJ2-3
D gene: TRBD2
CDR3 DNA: TGTGCCAGCGGGCTAGCGGGGCCAGGGGTAGATACGCAGTATTTT
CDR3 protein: CASGLAGPGVDTQYF

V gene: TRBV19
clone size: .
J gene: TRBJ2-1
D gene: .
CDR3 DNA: TGTGCCAGTAGTTACGACTTTGGGGCCTACAATGAGCAGTTCTTC
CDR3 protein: CASSYDFGAYNEQFF

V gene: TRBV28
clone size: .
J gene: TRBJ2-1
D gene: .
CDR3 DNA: TGTGCCAGCTGGAGGGCCCGGCCCCCCTACAATGAGCAGTTCTTC
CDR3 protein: CASWRARPPYNEQFF

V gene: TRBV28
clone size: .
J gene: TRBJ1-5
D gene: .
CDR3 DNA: TGTGCCAGCAGTTGGGATCAGCCCCAGCATTTT
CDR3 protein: CASSWDQPQHF

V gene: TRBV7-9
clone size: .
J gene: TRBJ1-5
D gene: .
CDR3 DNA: TGTGCCAGCAGCTTGGGACGGTCTCTCCAGCATTTT
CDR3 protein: CASSLGRSLQHF

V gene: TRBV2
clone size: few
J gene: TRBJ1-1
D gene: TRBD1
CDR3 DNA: TGTGCCAGCAGTAGGACAGGGGAGGAAGCTTTCTTT
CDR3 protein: CASSRTGEEAFF

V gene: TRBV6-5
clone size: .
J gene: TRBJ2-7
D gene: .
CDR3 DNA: TGTGCCAGCAGTTACCAGGGAACTCTCTCCTACGAGCAGTACTTC
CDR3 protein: CASSYQGTLSYEQYF

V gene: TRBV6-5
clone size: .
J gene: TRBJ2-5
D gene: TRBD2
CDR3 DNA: TGTGCCAGCAGTTACTCAGCGACTAGCGGGTTTGGGACCCAGTACTTC
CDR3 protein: CASSYSATSGFGTQYF

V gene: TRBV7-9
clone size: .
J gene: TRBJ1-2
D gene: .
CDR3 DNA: TGTGCCAGCAGCTTAGGCGGACAGAACTATGGCTACACCTTC
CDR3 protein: CASSLGGQNYGYTF

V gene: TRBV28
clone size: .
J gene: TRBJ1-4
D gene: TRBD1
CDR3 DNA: TGTGCCAGCAGTTCTGTAGGGACAGGAAATGAAAAACTGTTTTTT
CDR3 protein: CASSSVGTGNEKLFF

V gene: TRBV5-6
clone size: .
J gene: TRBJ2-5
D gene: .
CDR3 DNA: TGTGCCAGCAGCTTTACCGGGGCCGCGGAGACCCAGTACTTC
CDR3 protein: CASSFTGAAETQYF

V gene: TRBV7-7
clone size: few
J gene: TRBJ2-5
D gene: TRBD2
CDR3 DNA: TGTGCTAGCAGCTCAGGCTTGGGGGGGTCCGAGACCCAGTACTTC
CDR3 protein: CASSSGLGGSETQYF

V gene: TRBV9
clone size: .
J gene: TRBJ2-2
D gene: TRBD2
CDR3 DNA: TGTGCCAGCAGCCCACGAGGTCTAGCGGGAGACACCGGGGAGCTGTTTTTT
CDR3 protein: CASSPRGLAGDTGELFF

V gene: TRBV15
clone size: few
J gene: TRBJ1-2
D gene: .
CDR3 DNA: TGTGCCACCAGAAACAGGGCTTCAGGGGGCTACACCTTC
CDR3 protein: CATRNRASGGYTF

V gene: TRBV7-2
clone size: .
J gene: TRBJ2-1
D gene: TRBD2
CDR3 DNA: TGTGCCAGCAGCCAAGGACTAGGCGGGAATAAGCAGTTCTTC
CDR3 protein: CASSQGLGGNKQFF

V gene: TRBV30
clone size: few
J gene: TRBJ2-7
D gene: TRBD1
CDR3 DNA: TGTGCCTGGACCCGTAGACAGGGGACCGGCTACGAGCAGTACTTC
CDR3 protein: CAWTRRQGTGYEQYF

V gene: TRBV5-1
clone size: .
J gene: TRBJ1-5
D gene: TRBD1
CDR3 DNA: TGCGCCAGCAGTCCGGACAGGGAGGGTCAGCCCCAGCATTTT
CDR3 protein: CASSPDREGQPQHF

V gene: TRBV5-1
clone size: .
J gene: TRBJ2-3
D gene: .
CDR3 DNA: TGCGCCAGCAGCTTGCCGCGGCCGGGAGATACGCAGTATTTT
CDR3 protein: CASSLPRPGDTQYF

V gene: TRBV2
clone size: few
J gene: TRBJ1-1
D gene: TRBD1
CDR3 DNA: TGTGCCAGCGCGGGACAGATGAACACTGAAGCTTTCTTT
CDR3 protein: CASAGQMNTEAFF

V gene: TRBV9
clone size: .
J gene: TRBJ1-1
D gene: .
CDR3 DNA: TGTGCCAGCAGCGTTGGGGCAGTGAACACTGAAGCTTTCTTT
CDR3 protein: CASSVGAVNTEAFF

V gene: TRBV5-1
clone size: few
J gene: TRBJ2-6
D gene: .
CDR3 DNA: TGCGCCAGCAGCCCCGGACAGTCTGGGGCCAACGTCCTGACTTTC
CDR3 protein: CASSPGQSGANVLTF

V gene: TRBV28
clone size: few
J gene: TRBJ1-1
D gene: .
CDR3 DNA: TGTGCCAGCAGATCAGTGGGGGCGAGCACTGAAGCTTTCTTT
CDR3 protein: CASRSVGASTEAFF

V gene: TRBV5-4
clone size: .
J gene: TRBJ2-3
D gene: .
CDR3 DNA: TGTGCCAGCAGTCCCCCCAGGGGCCGAGTAGAGACAGATACGCAGTATTTT
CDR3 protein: CASSPPRGRVETDTQYF